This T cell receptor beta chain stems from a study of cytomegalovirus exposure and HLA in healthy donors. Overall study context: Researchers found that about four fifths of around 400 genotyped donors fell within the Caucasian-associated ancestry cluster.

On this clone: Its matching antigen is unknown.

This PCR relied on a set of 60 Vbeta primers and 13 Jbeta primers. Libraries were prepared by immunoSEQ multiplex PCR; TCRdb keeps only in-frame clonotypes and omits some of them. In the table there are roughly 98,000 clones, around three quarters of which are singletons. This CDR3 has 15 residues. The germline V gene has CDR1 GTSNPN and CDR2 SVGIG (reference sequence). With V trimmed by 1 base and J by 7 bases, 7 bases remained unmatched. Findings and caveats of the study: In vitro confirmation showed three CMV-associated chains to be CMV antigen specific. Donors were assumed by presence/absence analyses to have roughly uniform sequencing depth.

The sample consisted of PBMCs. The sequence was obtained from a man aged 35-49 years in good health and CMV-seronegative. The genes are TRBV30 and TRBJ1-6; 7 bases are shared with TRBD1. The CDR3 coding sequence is TGTGCCTGGAGTGGGGTAACGACAGGGAATTCACCCCTCCACTTT. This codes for CAWSGVTTGNSPLHF.